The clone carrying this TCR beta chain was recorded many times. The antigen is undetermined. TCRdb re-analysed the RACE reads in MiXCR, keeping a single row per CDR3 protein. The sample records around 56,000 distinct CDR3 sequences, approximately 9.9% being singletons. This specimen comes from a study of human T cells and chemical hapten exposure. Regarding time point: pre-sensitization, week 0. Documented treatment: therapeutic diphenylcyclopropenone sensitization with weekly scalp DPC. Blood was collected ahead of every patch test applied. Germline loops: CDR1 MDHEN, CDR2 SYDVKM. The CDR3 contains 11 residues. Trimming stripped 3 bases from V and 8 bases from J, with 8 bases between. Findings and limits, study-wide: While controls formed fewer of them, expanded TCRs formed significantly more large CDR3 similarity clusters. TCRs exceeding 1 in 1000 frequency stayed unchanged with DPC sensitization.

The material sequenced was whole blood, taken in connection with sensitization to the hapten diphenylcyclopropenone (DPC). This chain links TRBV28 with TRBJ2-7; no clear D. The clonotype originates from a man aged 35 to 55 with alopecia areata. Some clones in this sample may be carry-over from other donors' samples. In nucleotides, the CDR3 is TGTGCCAGCAGTTTGAAGGGCAAGCAGTACTTC. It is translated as CASSLKGKQYF.